Below, 5 T cell receptor beta chains from the same sample are listed, as sequenced in a study of beta chain features in type 1 diabetes. TCRB transcripts that were expressed got sequenced, as all of the isolated RNA had been reverse transcribed. Profiled with immunoSEQ multiplex PCR; TCRdb holds only in-frame clones, not every one. This sample has a few hundred thousand clones, with around 13% found just once. Sequenced input: naive CD4+ T cells from blood. The receptors were gathered from a man between 18 and 29 years old in good health.

This clone was counted a few times. The J gene is TRBJ1-1, the V gene TRBV18, with D tentatively TRBD1 (6 bases). This CDR3 contains 15 residues. The V end was cut by 5 bases, the J end by 6 bases, with 19 bases between. Germline-derived CDR1 and CDR2 are KGHSH and LQKENI. CDR3 DNA: TGTGCCAGCTCAGAGGTACAGGGTGATGAGGCTGAAGCTTTCTTT. Protein sequence: CASSEVQGDEAEAFF.

This clone was recorded a few times. The chain carries TRBV30 and TRBJ2-7, with D unresolved. The CDR3 has 10 residues. Germline CDR1 reads GTSNPN; CDR2 reads SVGIG (reference sequence). V gave up 7 bases and J gave up 3 bases, with 7 bases separating them. Written as DNA, the CDR3 is TGTGCCTCTGGGCTCTACGAGCAGTACTTC. This encodes CASGLYEQYF.

The rearrangement links TRBV7-8 to TRBJ2-1, with 11 positions matching TRBD2. Unmatched junction bases numbered 4, after V lost 4 bases and J lost 5 bases. This CDR3 region has 15 residues. CDR1 is SGHVS and CDR2 is FQNEAQ in the germline V gene. CDR3 in amino acids: CASSSGTSGNNEQFF. The CDR3 region has the DNA TGTGCCAGCAGCTCCGGGACTAGCGGAAACAATGAGCAGTTCTTC.

This chain joins TRBV20-1 and TRBJ2-7, with D perhaps matching TRBD2 (5 bases). Germline V gives CDR1 DFQATT, CDR2 SNEGSKA (reference sequence). The CDR3 totals 11 residues. The germline V and J ends were trimmed by 4 bases and 4 bases, with 8 bases remaining between them. CDR3 DNA sequence: TGCAGTGCTAAACGGGGTTACGAGCAGTACTTC. This encodes CSAKRGYEQYF.

This sequence joins TRBV7-2 and TRBJ2-3; 12 bases are shared with TRBD2. Germline loops: CDR1 SGHTA, CDR2 FQGNSA. The CDR3 has 15 residues. Trimming at V came to 7 bases and at J to 10 bases, leaving 12 bases not matched to a gene. In DNA, the CDR3 is TGTGCCAGCATCGCGACTAGCGGGGGCCCGGAGGCGCAGTATTTT. This codes for CASIATSGGPEAQYF.